The entry that follows covers one T cell receptor (beta chain) sequence. Its antigen is not known. The data were obtained in a study of T cell responses to AZD1222 COVID-19 vaccine. Germline trimming cut 3 bases from V and 6 bases from J; bases unmatched to any gene: 12. The CDR3 length is 16 residues. The germline V gene has CDR1 MGHRA and CDR2 YSYEKL. Regarding the study as a whole: Clonal diversity was possibly underestimated; the donors were predominantly white British and more often female.

Method: immunoSEQ multiplex PCR; TCRdb's copy keeps in-frame clones and lacks some. The sample has approximately 82,000 clones; over 90% are singletons. The specimen comprised peripheral blood, sampled on day 0 of AZD1222 vaccination. The chain recombines TRBV4-1 with TRBJ2-3, with TRBD1 matching over 7 bases. The source is an adult in good health. CDR3 DNA: TGCGCCAGCAGCCAGCTTCCGAGGGGGCTTCCGGATACGCAGTATTTT. Protein: CASSQLPRGLPDTQYF.